This is a list of T cell receptor beta chains from one sample in a study of T cell clones after liver transplantation. Produced via immunoSEQ multiplex PCR; TCRdb's table is partial and in-frame only. The sample carries about 72,000 clones, about 92% recorded once. The specimen was CD4+ T cells from blood, collected before liver transplant. These receptors were obtained from a human donor who received a liver transplant. The CDR3 runs from the conserved cysteine through the conserved F or W. Fields, in order: J gene, D gene, V gene, clone size, CDR3 protein, CDR3 DNA. D genes are given only for firm matches. For some rows the clone size is stated as once, few or many, or as a class when expanded; others skip it.

J gene: TRBJ2-1; D gene: NA; V gene: TRBV5-1; clone size: NA; CDR3 protein: CASSSLPGASYNEQFF; CDR3 DNA: TGCGCCAGCAGCTCCCTCCCGGGGGCTTCCTACAATGAGCAGTTCTTC
J gene: TRBJ2-2; D gene: TRBD2; V gene: TRBV4-1; clone size: NA; CDR3 protein: CASSLLPGGGTGELFF; CDR3 DNA: TGCGCCAGCAGCCTCTTACCGGGGGGTGGAACCGGGGAGCTGTTTTTT
J gene: TRBJ2-1; D gene: TRBD2; V gene: TRBV7-2; clone size: NA; CDR3 protein: CASSFRAGVGNEQFF; CDR3 DNA: TGTGCCAGCAGCTTTCGTGCGGGAGTCGGTAATGAGCAGTTCTTC
J gene: TRBJ1-3; D gene: NA; V gene: TRBV19; clone size: NA; CDR3 protein: CASGRVSGGNSGNTIYF; CDR3 DNA: TGTGCCAGCGGGAGGGTCTCGGGGGGTAATTCTGGAAACACCATATATTTT
J gene: TRBJ1-4; D gene: NA; V gene: TRBV2; clone size: NA; CDR3 protein: CASSDPQRNEKLFF; CDR3 DNA: TGTGCCAGCAGTGATCCACAGCGTAATGAAAAACTGTTTTTT
J gene: TRBJ2-3; D gene: NA; V gene: TRBV7-3; clone size: NA; CDR3 protein: CASSKTRTSDTQYF; CDR3 DNA: TGTGCCAGCAGCAAGACTAGAACCTCAGATACGCAGTATTTT
J gene: TRBJ1-1; D gene: NA; V gene: TRBV10-3; clone size: NA; CDR3 protein: CAIRTGVGRSAEAFF; CDR3 DNA: TGTGCCATCAGAACGGGGGTGGGGAGGTCGGCTGAAGCTTTCTTT
J gene: TRBJ2-1; D gene: NA; V gene: TRBV7-3; clone size: NA; CDR3 protein: CASSTPYGEQFF; CDR3 DNA: TGTGCCAGCAGCACCCCTTATGGTGAGCAGTTCTTC
J gene: TRBJ2-7; D gene: TRBD1; V gene: TRBV11-3; clone size: NA; CDR3 protein: CASTVTGAFYEQYF; CDR3 DNA: TGTGCCAGCACCGTGACAGGGGCGTTCTACGAGCAGTACTTC
J gene: TRBJ2-3; D gene: NA; V gene: TRBV5-1; clone size: NA; CDR3 protein: CASSLVGSATDTQYF; CDR3 DNA: TGCGCCAGCAGCTTGGTAGGGAGTGCAACAGATACGCAGTATTTT
J gene: TRBJ2-7; D gene: NA; V gene: TRBV10-2; clone size: NA; CDR3 protein: CASSEQVLTYEQYF; CDR3 DNA: TGCGCCAGCAGTGAGCAGGTGTTAACCTACGAGCAGTACTTC
J gene: TRBJ2-5; D gene: TRBD1; V gene: TRBV5-1; clone size: NA; CDR3 protein: CASSPWTGFMETQYF; CDR3 DNA: TGCGCCAGCAGCCCCTGGACAGGGTTCATGGAGACCCAGTACTTC
J gene: TRBJ2-3; D gene: NA; V gene: TRBV11-2; clone size: once; CDR3 protein: CASSLAAGLADTQYF; CDR3 DNA: TGTGCCAGCAGCTTAGCAGCCGGGCTGGCAGATACGCAGTATTTT
J gene: TRBJ1-5; D gene: NA; V gene: TRBV4-1; clone size: NA; CDR3 protein: CASSQDLQAVQPQHF; CDR3 DNA: TGCGCCAGCAGCCAAGATTTGCAGGCCGTTCAGCCCCAGCATTTT
J gene: TRBJ2-5; D gene: NA; V gene: TRBV29-1; clone size: once; CDR3 protein: CSVERGGGTQYF; CDR3 DNA: TGCAGCGTTGAAAGAGGGGGGGGGACCCAGTACTTC
J gene: TRBJ1-1; D gene: NA; V gene: TRBV11-1; clone size: NA; CDR3 protein: CASSLAWDIQGDTEAFF; CDR3 DNA: TGTGCCAGCAGCTTAGCCTGGGACATCCAAGGAGACACTGAAGCTTTCTTT
J gene: TRBJ2-5; D gene: NA; V gene: TRBV7-7; clone size: NA; CDR3 protein: CASSLGPPGDQETQYF; CDR3 DNA: TGTGCCAGCAGCTTAGGGCCACCCGGGGACCAAGAGACCCAGTACTTC
J gene: TRBJ1-2; D gene: TRBD1; V gene: TRBV19; clone size: NA; CDR3 protein: CASSIRRTGDNYGYTF; CDR3 DNA: TGTGCCAGTAGTATCCGCAGGACAGGGGACAACTATGGCTACACCTTC
J gene: TRBJ1-1; D gene: NA; V gene: TRBV29-1; clone size: once; CDR3 protein: CSAGGGNTEAFF; CDR3 DNA: TGCAGCGCCGGAGGGGGGAACACTGAAGCTTTCTTT
J gene: TRBJ2-7; D gene: NA; V gene: TRBV5-1; clone size: NA; CDR3 protein: CASSLGAGSNEQYF; CDR3 DNA: TGCGCCAGCAGCTTGGGGGCAGGGTCCAACGAGCAGTACTTC
J gene: TRBJ2-7; D gene: NA; V gene: TRBV7-9; clone size: NA; CDR3 protein: CASSLVWDTNYEQYF; CDR3 DNA: TGTGCCAGCAGCTTAGTCTGGGACACCAACTACGAGCAGTACTTC
J gene: TRBJ1-2; D gene: NA; V gene: TRBV5-1; clone size: NA; CDR3 protein: CASSPEGTVSNTF; CDR3 DNA: TGCGCCAGCAGCCCCGAAGGGACTGTATCGAATACCTTC
J gene: TRBJ2-1; D gene: TRBD2; V gene: TRBV2; clone size: NA; CDR3 protein: CASSEMLAGDNEQFF; CDR3 DNA: TGTGCCAGCAGTGAAATGCTAGCGGGAGACAATGAGCAGTTCTTC
J gene: TRBJ1-4; D gene: TRBD1; V gene: TRBV15; clone size: NA; CDR3 protein: CATSRGVGDRGEKLFF; CDR3 DNA: TGTGCCACCAGCAGAGGTGTGGGTGACAGGGGTGAAAAACTGTTTTTT
J gene: TRBJ2-7; D gene: TRBD2; V gene: TRBV19; clone size: once; CDR3 protein: CASSITSGSSYEQYF; CDR3 DNA: TGTGCCAGTAGTATAACTAGCGGGAGCTCCTACGAGCAGTACTTC
J gene: TRBJ1-5; D gene: TRBD1; V gene: TRBV19; clone size: NA; CDR3 protein: CASRAGGGNQPQHF; CDR3 DNA: TGTGCCAGTAGGGCAGGGGGCGGCAATCAGCCCCAGCATTTT
J gene: TRBJ2-7; D gene: NA; V gene: TRBV4-1; clone size: NA; CDR3 protein: CASSQRGGQSPSYEQYF; CDR3 DNA: TGCGCCAGCAGCCAAAGGGGGGGACAGAGTCCCTCCTACGAGCAGTACTTC
J gene: TRBJ2-3; D gene: NA; V gene: TRBV19; clone size: NA; CDR3 protein: CASTAHSSGTDTQYF; CDR3 DNA: TGTGCCAGTACCGCCCATTCTTCGGGCACAGATACGCAGTATTTT
J gene: TRBJ2-3; D gene: TRBD2; V gene: TRBV5-8; clone size: NA; CDR3 protein: CASSPLAGGTPDTQYF; CDR3 DNA: TGTGCCAGCAGCCCTTTAGCGGGAGGAACCCCAGATACGCAGTATTTT
J gene: TRBJ1-3; D gene: NA; V gene: TRBV7-9; clone size: NA; CDR3 protein: CASSTSGNTIYF; CDR3 DNA: TGTGCCAGCAGTACCTCCGGGAACACCATATATTTT
J gene: TRBJ2-5; D gene: NA; V gene: TRBV11-3; clone size: NA; CDR3 protein: CASSLGRAMEETQYF; CDR3 DNA: TGTGCCAGCAGCTTAGGCAGGGCTATGGAAGAGACCCAGTACTTC
J gene: TRBJ1-1; D gene: NA; V gene: TRBV2; clone size: NA; CDR3 protein: CASRPTGGGTEAFF; CDR3 DNA: TGTGCCAGCAGACCTACTGGGGGGGGCACTGAAGCTTTCTTT
J gene: TRBJ1-4; D gene: TRBD1; V gene: TRBV7-9; clone size: NA; CDR3 protein: CASSPNRGGREKLFF; CDR3 DNA: TGTGCCAGCAGTCCAAACAGGGGCGGCAGGGAAAAACTGTTTTTT
J gene: TRBJ2-7; D gene: TRBD1; V gene: TRBV2; clone size: NA; CDR3 protein: CASRQGASYEQYF; CDR3 DNA: TGTGCCAGCAGGCAGGGGGCGTCCTACGAGCAGTACTTC
J gene: TRBJ1-1; D gene: NA; V gene: TRBV7-9; clone size: NA; CDR3 protein: CASSPGPATSNTEAFF; CDR3 DNA: TGTGCCAGCAGCCCGGGGCCAGCAACCTCGAACACTGAAGCTTTCTTT
J gene: TRBJ2-7; D gene: TRBD2; V gene: TRBV10-1; clone size: NA; CDR3 protein: CASSELAGGAGEQYF; CDR3 DNA: TGCGCCAGCAGTGAGCTAGCGGGAGGTGCGGGCGAGCAGTACTTC
J gene: TRBJ1-4; D gene: NA; V gene: TRBV5-1; clone size: NA; CDR3 protein: CASSHLIGKDEKLFF; CDR3 DNA: TGCGCCAGCAGCCACCTTATCGGGAAGGATGAAAAACTGTTTTTT
J gene: TRBJ1-2; D gene: NA; V gene: TRBV28; clone size: NA; CDR3 protein: CASSLGFYGYTF; CDR3 DNA: TGTGCCAGCAGTTTGGGGTTCTATGGCTACACCTTC